The present T cell receptor (beta chain) was sequenced within a study of post-analysis software for immune sequencing data. About the research overall: Relapsing-remitting, secondary progressive and progressive-relapsing forms of multiple sclerosis all featured among disease courses. Study observations and caveats: Controls had lower frequencies than patients of roughly five TRBV segments, which included TRBV5-6, TRBV5-1 and TRBV20-1.

The library was made from cDNA and included unique molecular identifiers. TCRdb reprocessed the PCR reads with MiXCR, giving one entry per CDR3 protein. The sample has around 700,000 distinct CDR3 sequences; about 60% are singletons. As regards this clonotype: The antigen remains undetermined.

The length of the CDR3 is 12 residues. V lost 2 bases and J 10 bases, leaving 9 bases between the germline ends. CDR1 is MNHNY, CDR2 SVGAGI, per germline (reference sequence). The TCR comes from a girl aged 2-10 years with multiple sclerosis. The rearrangement joins TRBV6-6 to TRBJ2-1, with D possibly TRBD2 on 5 matching bases. Sequenced sample: blood. The CDR3 loop reads CASSYMGSEQFF. The CDR3 DNA follows: TGTGCCAGCAGTTACATGGGGAGCGAGCAGTTCTTC.